These T cell receptor beta chains were read from a single sample in a study of cytomegalovirus exposure and HLA in healthy donors. Here immunoSEQ multiplex PCR was the method, and the copy in TCRdb shows in-frame clones only, minus some. In the table there are approximately 78,000 clones, around 84% of which are singletons. Material for sequencing was PBMCs. These receptors were taken from a woman in her fifties or sixties in good health and CMV-seronegative. Both conserved end residues are part of each CDR3. A D gene is named only where the DNA matches it firmly. Only part of the rows carry a size: once, few, many, or a class if the clone is expanded.

NA	NA	TRBJ1-4	TRBV4-1	CASSREGVTTNEKLFF	TGCGCCAGCAGCCGGGAGGGGGTTACAACTAATGAAAAACTGTTTTTT
TRBD1	NA	TRBJ1-1	TRBV5-6	CASSPTRNRGRNTEAFF	TGTGCCAGCAGCCCCACCCGGAACAGGGGGAGGAACACTGAAGCTTTCTTT
NA	NA	TRBJ1-2	TRBV7-8	CASSNGGRSSGYTF	TGTGCCAGCAGCAACGGGGGGAGGTCGAGTGGCTACACCTTC
NA	NA	TRBJ1-5	TRBV6-1	CASFQTANSNQPQHF	TGTGCCAGCTTTCAGACAGCAAACAGCAATCAGCCCCAGCATTTT
NA	once	TRBJ1-2	TRBV29-1	CSFRTANYGYTF	TGCAGCTTCCGGACAGCCAACTATGGCTACACCTTC
TRBD2	once	TRBJ2-7	TRBV2	CASGLVPSGEQYF	TGTGCCAGCGGACTAGTCCCTTCGGGCGAGCAGTACTTC
TRBD1	NA	TRBJ2-2	TRBV30	CAAERGTGKTGELFF	TGTGCTGCTGAAAGGGGGACAGGGAAGACCGGGGAGCTGTTTTTT
TRBD1	once	TRBJ2-1	TRBV5-1	CASSPRGQGASEEQFF	TGCGCCAGCAGCCCCCGAGGACAGGGCGCCTCCGAGGAGCAGTTCTTC
NA	NA	TRBJ2-1	TRBV5-1	CASSFGRGYEQFF	TGCGCCAGCAGCTTTGGCAGGGGATATGAGCAGTTCTTC
TRBD1	NA	TRBJ1-1	TRBV5-1	CASSLVQGAGRQRTEAFF	TGCGCCAGCAGCTTGGTCCAGGGGGCGGGCAGGCAAAGGACTGAAGCTTTCTTT
NA	NA	TRBJ1-4	TRBV27	CATRTADTTNEKLFF	TGTGCCACGAGAACAGCCGACACAACTAATGAAAAACTGTTTTTT
NA	NA	TRBJ2-3	TRBV6-6	CASGGGIRDTQYF	TGTGCCAGCGGCGGCGGGATCCGAGATACGCAGTATTTT
NA	NA	TRBJ2-1	TRBV7-3	CASSPRKARYNEQFF	TGTGCCAGCAGCCCACGTAAAGCCAGGTACAATGAGCAGTTCTTC
NA	NA	TRBJ2-2	TRBV10-2	CASRTSPDTGELFF	TGCGCCAGCAGGACTAGTCCCGACACCGGGGAGCTGTTTTTT
NA	NA	TRBJ2-7	TRBV5-1	CASSYAGAYEQYF	TGCGCCAGCAGCTATGCAGGCGCCTACGAGCAGTACTTC
NA	NA	TRBJ2-1	TRBV7-2	CASSLGRNEQFF	TGTGCCAGCAGCTTAGGGCGGAATGAGCAGTTCTTC
TRBD1	NA	TRBJ1-4	TRBV9	CASSVDDRGGEKLFF	TGTGCCAGCAGCGTAGACGACAGGGGAGGGGAAAAACTGTTTTTT
NA	once	TRBJ2-2	TRBV21-1	CASSSPGQGYTGELFF	TGTGCCAGCAGCTCCCCGGGACAGGGCTACACCGGGGAGCTGTTTTTT
TRBD2	NA	TRBJ2-5	TRBV18	CASSPQAGGQETQYF	TGTGCCAGCTCACCACAAGCGGGGGGGCAAGAGACCCAGTACTTC
NA	NA	TRBJ2-1	TRBV7-2	CASSLERNEQFF	TGTGCCAGCAGCCTAGAGCGGAATGAGCAGTTCTTC
NA	NA	TRBJ1-2	TRBV29-1	CSVDHWGRAVSNYGYTF	TGCAGCGTTGATCATTGGGGCAGGGCTGTCTCTAACTATGGCTACACCTTC
NA	NA	TRBJ2-1	TRBV28	CASSLSGANNEQFF	TGTGCCAGCAGTTTATCAGGGGCGAACAATGAGCAGTTCTTC
NA	NA	TRBJ1-6	TRBV6-1	CASFLQGNSPLHF	TGTGCCAGCTTCCTACAGGGAAATTCACCCCTCCACTTT